This entry is about one TCR beta chain. Its cognate antigen is unknown. The entry originates in a study of early T cells in non-severe SARS-CoV-2 infection. Study details: It was bulk RNA from unsorted whole blood that was sequenced, and the chains were unpaired. General study results and limits: There was a bias toward anti-spike CD8 responses in VDJdb matching, which missed private and CD4 specificities.

Individual cDNA molecules each received unique molecular identifiers attached to them. One entry per CDR3 protein results from TCRdb running MiXCR on the 5' RACE reads. The table includes 45,000 to 70,000 distinct CDR3 sequences, 6.2% detected once. Germline values: CDR1 LGHNA, CDR2 YSLEER. This CDR3 region has 15 residues. J gave up 3 bases and V 1 base, and 6 bases lay outside the gene matches. The genes are TRBV4-3 and TRBJ2-7; 7 bases align to TRBD2. The source material was whole blood. The receptor's source is an adult who was a healthcare worker with PCR-confirmed SARS-CoV-2 infection or an uninfected control (not recorded which). The CDR3 reads CASSQVAGLGYEQYF. DNA of the CDR3: TGCGCCAGCAGCCAAGTAGCGGGTCTAGGCTACGAGCAGTACTTC.